This T cell receptor beta chain was profiled in a study of cytomegalovirus exposure and HLA in healthy donors. This clone was counted between two and nine times. What it recognizes is unknown. Relative to the germline gene, one junction end is altered; a read error may explain this. In the PCR, 60 Vbeta and 13 Jbeta primers were used. Original analysis: Some 11 million of the about 80 million unique TCR beta chains counted in a later analysis were shared. The method was immunoSEQ multiplex PCR; TCRdb's version includes in-frame clones alone and lacks a portion of them. V and J calls and clone size are those listed in that table; D and trimming were worked out from the DNA. Of over 150,000 clones in the sample, roughly 72% were seen once. Germline values: CDR1 SGHTA, CDR2 FQGNSA. The CDR3 is 15 residues long. The study's findings and limits: Many donors shared some public TCRs, even though most TCR sequences were rare.

The V call is TRBV7-2, the J call TRBJ1-3, with a possible D match to TRBD1 (6 bases). The receptor was derived from a young man in good health and CMV-seronegative. The sequenced sample consisted of PBMCs. CDR3 region: CASSLGSGAGNTIYF. The CDR3 DNA sequence: TGTGCCAGCAGTTTAGGTTCAGGGGCCGGAAACACCATATATTTT.